This T cell receptor (beta chain) was identified in a study of CD8 T cells in Susac syndrome. The patients serving as multiple sclerosis controls were treatment-naive. They had stable or active relapsing-remitting disease and fulfilled revised McDonald criteria. Germline CDR1 LNHDA, CDR2 SQIVND (reference sequence). V dropped 6 bases and J dropped 6; count of bases not matched to a gene: 15. This CDR3 spans 17 amino acids. Roughly 0.45 to 1 ug RNA was reverse transcribed with random hexamers. TCRdb re-called the immunoSEQ multiplex PCR reads with MiXCR, one entry per CDR3 protein. The table includes about 73,000 distinct CDR3 sequences, roughly 95% detected once.

This clonotype was sampled from a human donor with multiple sclerosis. The sequencing input was CD8+ T cells from PBMCs. The V and J genes are TRBV19 and TRBJ2-3; TRBD2 matches at 10 bases. In DNA, the CDR3 is TGTGCCAGTAGCTTCAGCCGTCCGGGACTAGCGTCCGATACGCAGTATTTT. The encoded protein is CASSFSRPGLASDTQYF.